These T cell receptor beta chains were read from a single sample in a study of neoadjuvant nivolumab and ipilimumab in lung cancer. TCRdb keeps only in-frame clones here, not all; method: immunoSEQ multiplex PCR. The data show 25,000 or so clones, 83% seen once. This material consisted of tumor tissue, taken after neoadjuvant nivolumab, alone or with ipilimumab, at or shortly before surgery. All receptors come from an adult with non-small cell lung cancer. CDR3s include the opening cysteine and the closing phenylalanine or tryptophan. D genes are given only for firm matches. Size is omitted from some rows. Given values are once, few, many or a class for expanded clones.

V gene: TRBV4-2
J gene: TRBJ2-3
clone size: NA
D gene: NA
CDR3 protein: CASSQLLRGNADTQYF
CDR3 DNA: TGTGCCAGCAGCCAACTTCTTCGGGGGAACGCAGATACGCAGTATTTT

V gene: TRBV29-1
J gene: TRBJ2-1
clone size: NA
D gene: TRBD2
CDR3 protein: CSVGGGRAGSYNEQFF
CDR3 DNA: TGCAGCGTTGGTGGCGGGAGGGCTGGGTCGTACAATGAGCAGTTCTTC

V gene: TRBV7-9
J gene: TRBJ1-2
clone size: NA
D gene: TRBD1
CDR3 protein: CASSLGDRGWDGYTF
CDR3 DNA: TGTGCCAGCAGCTTAGGTGACAGGGGCTGGGATGGCTACACCTTC

V gene: TRBV19
J gene: TRBJ2-3
clone size: NA
D gene: TRBD1
CDR3 protein: CASSISGRGTLDTQYF
CDR3 DNA: TGTGCCAGTAGTATAAGTGGCAGGGGGACCTTGGATACGCAGTATTTT

V gene: TRBV5-4
J gene: TRBJ2-7
clone size: NA
D gene: NA
CDR3 protein: CASSVVPSGHPYEQYF
CDR3 DNA: TGTGCCAGCAGCGTGGTGCCCTCAGGCCACCCCTACGAGCAGTACTTC

V gene: TRBV9
J gene: TRBJ2-3
clone size: medium-sized
D gene: NA
CDR3 protein: CASSEASTERDF
CDR3 DNA: TGTGCCAGCAGCGAGGCTAGCACAGAGAGAGATTTT

V gene: TRBV6-5
J gene: TRBJ1-5
clone size: NA
D gene: NA
CDR3 protein: CASSYGRNNQPQHF
CDR3 DNA: TGTGCCAGCAGTTACGGACGGAACAATCAGCCCCAGCATTTT

V gene: TRBV19
J gene: TRBJ1-2
clone size: NA
D gene: NA
CDR3 protein: CASSPNLGQYGYTF
CDR3 DNA: TGTGCCAGTAGCCCAAATCTGGGGCAATATGGCTACACCTTC

V gene: TRBV29-1
J gene: TRBJ2-5
clone size: NA
D gene: NA
CDR3 protein: CSVELGREETQYF
CDR3 DNA: TGCAGCGTTGAATTGGGCAGGGAAGAGACCCAGTACTTC

V gene: TRBV27
J gene: TRBJ2-2
clone size: NA
D gene: TRBD2
CDR3 protein: CASSLQGFSGLAANTGELFF
CDR3 DNA: TGTGCCAGCAGTCTACAAGGCTTTAGTGGGCTAGCGGCCAACACCGGGGAGCTGTTTTTT

V gene: TRBV5-1
J gene: TRBJ2-5
clone size: NA
D gene: NA
CDR3 protein: CASSSGTNLQETQYF
CDR3 DNA: TGCGCCAGCAGCTCCGGGACCAACCTCCAAGAGACCCAGTACTTC

V gene: TRBV7-9
J gene: TRBJ1-2
clone size: NA
D gene: NA
CDR3 protein: CASSKDGGRYTF
CDR3 DNA: TGTGCCAGCAGCAAGGACGGGGGTCGCTACACCTTC

V gene: TRBV7-9
J gene: TRBJ1-2
clone size: NA
D gene: NA
CDR3 protein: CASSSSGGGNYGYTF
CDR3 DNA: TGTGCCAGCAGCTCTTCGGGGGGCGGAAACTATGGCTACACCTTC

V gene: TRBV18
J gene: TRBJ1-5
clone size: NA
D gene: NA
CDR3 protein: CASSPNPPRSQPQHF
CDR3 DNA: TGTGCCAGCTCACCAAACCCTCCTAGGAGTCAGCCCCAGCATTTT

V gene: TRBV11-2
J gene: TRBJ2-3
clone size: once
D gene: NA
CDR3 protein: CASSLWSTDTQYF
CDR3 DNA: TGTGCCAGCAGCTTATGGAGCACAGATACGCAGTATTTT

V gene: TRBV5-6
J gene: TRBJ1-5
clone size: once
D gene: TRBD1
CDR3 protein: CASSPDRGLTNQPQHF
CDR3 DNA: TGTGCCAGCAGCCCTGACAGGGGGCTTACCAATCAGCCCCAGCATTTT